This T cell receptor beta chain was obtained from a study of OX40 agonist ivuxolimab in advanced cancers. The method was immunoSEQ multiplex PCR; TCRdb's version includes in-frame clones alone and lacks a portion of them. The table shows 75,000 to 95,000 clones, with 85% to 95% occurring only once. Germline V lookup: CDR1 SGHTA, CDR2 FQGNSA. Trimming removed 7 bases from V and 9 bases from J, with 25 bases in between. The CDR3 totals 16 residues. Whole-study findings and limits: Dosing at 0.1 to 3.0 mg/kg was accompanied by clonal expansion of CD4+ and CD8+ blood T cells by week 6. In the 0.1-3.0 mg/kg groups, partial responders showed among the lowest expansion.

Of note for this clone: Antigen: not known.

The gene calls are TRBV7-2 and TRBJ2-1; either TRBD1 or TRBD2 may supply D (6 bases each). The sequence came from an adult with an advanced solid tumor such as melanoma, head and neck, liver or kidney cancer. The sequences come from CD4+ or CD8+ T cells sorted from blood, collected in a trial of the OX40 agonist ivuxolimab. CDR3 bases: TGTGCCAGCACCTCCTTGGACGGGGGCTCTTGGGGTGAGCAGTTCTTC. It is translated as CASTSLDGGSWGEQFF.